A single sample gave rise to the 20 T cell receptor beta chains below, sequenced in a study of T cells expressing NK-cell markers. TCRdb re-called the 5' RACE reads and gives one entry per CDR3 protein, without DNA. Its table lists around 100,000 distinct CDR3 sequences. The specimen sequenced was blood T cells: a sorted CD56 or NKG2C T cell subset, CD4+ or CD8+ T cells, or bulk PBMC T cells (not recorded which). Receptor source: a woman aged 18 to 75 in good health.

The rearrangement links TRBV7-6 to TRBJ2-3; no DNA is available, so the TRBD2 call from TCRdb remains unchecked. In germline, CDR1 is SGHVS, CDR2 FNYEAQ. This CDR3 contains 17 residues. The CDR3 is CASSLALRGGRIDTQYF.

The chain is built from TRBV29-1 and TRBJ1-3. Per the germline V gene, CDR1 is SQVTM and CDR2 is ANQGSEA. This CDR3 is 13 amino acids long. This CDR3 reads CSVTVDSGNTIYF.

V gene TRBV28 combines with J gene TRBJ1-1; no DNA is available, so the TRBD1 call from TCRdb remains unchecked. The CDR3 totals 14 residues. Per the germline V gene, CDR1 is MDHEN and CDR2 is SYDVKM. The CDR3 here is CASSLGGLGTEAFF.

This chain connects TRBV28 to TRBJ2-1; TCRdb returns TRBD1, unconfirmable since there is no DNA. Per germline, CDR1 MDHEN and CDR2 SYDVKM. The CDR3 totals 13 residues. The CDR3 here is CASRGGGGNEQFF. The entire variable domain, with the rest obtained from reference TRBV28 and TRBJ2-1, is as follows: DVKVTQSSRYLVKRTGEKVFLECVQDMDHENMFWYRQDPGLGLRLIYFSYDVKMKEKGDIPEGYSVSREKKERFSLILESASTNQTSMYLCASRGGGGNEQFFGPGTRLTVL.

The V and J genes are TRBV12-3 or TRBV12-4 and TRBJ2-6. The CDR3 is made up of 15 amino acids. The CDR3 here is CASSLGGSGANVLTF.

This CDR3 reads CASSMDRGYQPQHF. The chain uses TRBV19 and TRBJ1-5; without DNA, the TCRdb call of TRBD1 cannot be checked. Germline assignment: CDR1 LNHDA and CDR2 SQIVND (reference sequence). This CDR3 contains 14 residues.

V and J are TRBV27 and TRBJ2-1; the D call of TRBD2 rests on TCRdb alone, since no DNA is present to check it. There are 18 residues in the CDR3. Germline assignment: CDR1 MNHEY and CDR2 SMNVEV (reference sequence). CDR3 region: CASSLVGGAWNSYNEQFF.

The rearrangement uses TRBV12-3 or TRBV12-4 and TRBJ2-3. CDR3 length: 14 amino acids. CDR3 in amino acids: CASSLRSNADTQYF.

The chain is built from TRBV20-1 and TRBJ2-3; TCRdb returns TRBD1, unconfirmable since there is no DNA. CDR3 length equals 15 residues. The germline V gene has CDR1 DFQATT and CDR2 SNEGSKA (reference sequence). The CDR3 loop reads CSAGGGAPGTDTQYF.

The chain combines TRBV6-5 with TRBJ1-2. CDR1 MNHEY and CDR2 SVGAGI come from the germline V gene. The CDR3 sequence is 13 residues long. The CDR3 is CASSYSIQIGYTF.

The chain joins TRBV11-2 to TRBJ2-1; no DNA is available, so the TRBD2 call from TCRdb remains unchecked. Per germline, CDR1 SGHAT and CDR2 FQNNGV. The CDR3 extends over 15 amino acids. The CDR3 is CASSHPPSGADEQFF.

This chain connects TRBV12-3 or TRBV12-4 to TRBJ2-5; TCRdb's D call, TRBD1, is unchecked because there is no DNA. The length of the CDR3 is 12 residues. The CDR3: CASSPGTGTQYF.

The rearrangement links TRBV5-1 to TRBJ2-7; lacking DNA, the TRBD1 call made by TCRdb goes unchecked. The length of the CDR3 is 15 residues. Germline assignment: CDR1 SGHRS and CDR2 YFSETQ. This CDR3 reads CASSARQGASYEQYF.

This chain links TRBV7-8 with TRBJ1-1; TCRdb designates TRBD1, a call that cannot be tested without DNA. The CDR3 consists of 15 residues. Looked up from germline, CDR1 is SGHVS and CDR2 is FQNEAQ. This CDR3 is CASSLRRDRDVGAFF.

V gene TRBV29-1 combines with J gene TRBJ2-2; checking the TCRdb D call of TRBD1 is not possible without DNA. This CDR3 spans 11 amino acids. Germline V gives CDR1 SQVTM, CDR2 ANQGSEA. This chain's CDR3 is CSVYRAGELFF.

CDR3 amino acids: CASSWGSGGPETDTQYF. The rearrangement uses TRBV12-3 or TRBV12-4 and TRBJ2-3; as DNA is missing, the TRBD2 call by TCRdb cannot be tested. The CDR3 is 17 amino acids.

The chain is built from TRBV6-2 or TRBV6-3 and TRBJ2-5; TCRdb returns TRBD2, unconfirmable since there is no DNA. Germline CDR1 and CDR2: MNHEY and SVGEGT. The CDR3 has 14 amino acids. CDR3 sequence reads: CANTILALQETQYF.

J is TRBJ2-5 and V is TRBV27; lacking DNA, the TRBD1 call made by TCRdb goes unchecked. Germline-derived CDR1 and CDR2 are MNHEY and SMNVEV (reference sequence). The length of the CDR3 is 15 residues. The CDR3 here is CASRRGTEERETQYF.

The chain uses TRBV20-1 and TRBJ1-3. The CDR3 runs to 15 residues. Looked up from germline, CDR1 is DFQATT and CDR2 is SNEGSKA (reference sequence). CDR3 in amino acids: CSAQAARAYGNTIYF.

This sequence joins TRBV3-1 and TRBJ2-1; TCRdb's D call of TRBD2 is untestable without DNA. CDR1 is LGHDT and CDR2 is YNNKEL in the germline V gene (reference sequence). The CDR3 is made up of 18 amino acids. CDR3 amino acids: CASSQASLAGGSYNEQFF.